This T cell receptor (beta chain) was documented in a study of blood T cells in healthy people across ages. General study results and limits: Per million T cells, TCR beta diversity dropped roughly linearly as age increased. Greater diversity and more naive CD4+ cells were seen in long-lived donors than in aged donors. The donors' CMV status was not determined, possibly confounding changes in expanded clonotypes.

Extraction of total RNA produced a minimum of 6 micrograms from each sample. Comment on this clonotype: The antigen is unknown.

CDR1 SGHVS and CDR2 FQNEAQ come from the germline V gene. The CDR3 length is 14 residues. The authors ran a second PCR of about 6 to 12 cycles using a sample-barcoded 5' primer and a J-beta primer mix. TCRdb recomputed calls from the 5' RACE reads with MiXCR, one row per CDR3 protein. The sample has 600,000 to 1,000,000 distinct CDR3 sequences, 58% seen once. Sequenced material: blood. The V call is TRBV7-8, the J call TRBJ2-7; D may be TRBD2 (5 bases). The DNA matches TRBJ2-5 better at its end, which makes the J call doubtful. The receptor was isolated from a man under 40 in good health. The CDR3 is CASSRPGNKETQYF. The CDR3 DNA reads TGTGCCAGCAGCCGCCCCGGGAATAAAGAGACCCAGTACTTC.